This entry lists 15 T cell receptor beta chains sequenced from one sample in a study of spatial heterogeneity in lung cancer. TCRdb processed the 5' RACE reads anew with MiXCR; each CDR3 protein has one entry. The sample yields over 90,000 distinct CDR3 sequences, roughly 9.5% seen once. The time point: sample taken at primary tumor resection. TCRs were sequenced from unsorted whole RNA of tumor, nontumor lung or PBMC. The sequencing here drew on PBMCs, taken at surgery. The receptors come from a male donor with early-stage non-small cell lung cancer.

The chain is built from TRBV6-5 and TRBJ1-2; 12 nucleotides line up with TRBD1. V lost 5 bases and J lost 3; bases outside the gene matches: 4. The germline V gene encodes CDR1 MNHEY and CDR2 SVGAGI. The length of the CDR3 is 15 residues. CDR3 amino acids: CASSPGQGAYYGYTF. The CDR3, as DNA: TGTGCCAGCAGTCCGGGACAGGGGGCATACTATGGCTACACCTTC.

This clonotype was seen ten or more times. The chain is built from TRBV20-1 and TRBJ1-5; D not resolved. V dropped 6 bases and J dropped 2 bases, with 17 bases sitting between them. Per the germline V gene, CDR1 is DFQATT and CDR2 is SNEGSKA (reference sequence). The CDR3 is 15 amino acids. CDR3 DNA sequence: TGCAGTGCAACCGGACCCAAGCAAGGCAATCAGCCCCAGCATTTT. Protein product: CSATGPKQGNQPQHF.

This clonotype has ten or more counts. V and J are TRBV7-2 and TRBJ2-1, with a weak D call TRBD1 (6 bases). This CDR3 is built from 15 residues. The V end was cut by 5 bases, the J end by 0 bases, with 11 bases between. Germline V gene sequence: CDR1 SGHTA, CDR2 FQGNSA. The CDR3 loop reads CASSPEGVSYNEQFF. The DNA for the CDR3 is TGTGCCAGCAGCCCTGAGGGGGTCTCCTACAATGAGCAGTTCTTC. Using reference TRBV7-2 and TRBJ2-1 for the parts outside the CDR3, the full variable domain is GAGVSQSPSNKVTEKGKDVELRCDPISGHTALYWYRQSLGQGLEFLIYFQGNSAPDKSGLPSDRFSAERTGGSVSTLTIQRTQQEDSAVYLCASSPEGVSYNEQFFGPGTRLTVL.

The chain couples TRBV7-9 to TRBJ1-2; D is unresolved. V shed 5 bases and J shed 4 bases, with 11 bases lying between them. Germline CDR1 reads SEHNR; CDR2 reads FQNEAQ (reference sequence). The CDR3 contains 13 residues. CDR3 sequence: CASSPGNSYGYTF. The CDR3 DNA reads TGTGCCAGCAGCCCCGGGAATTCCTATGGCTACACCTTC.

This clonotype was observed at least ten times. V is TRBV10-3 and J is TRBJ2-1; 7 bases fit TRBD2. Germline V lookup: CDR1 ENHRY, CDR2 SYGVKD. The length of the CDR3 is 13 residues. The V and J ends lost 2 bases and 6 bases, in that order; junction bases with no gene match: 1. CDR3 nucleotides: TGTGCCATCAGTGAGCGACTAGCCAATGAGCAGTTCTTC. Amino acids: CAISERLANEQFF.

Concerning this clonotype itself: The conserved phenylalanine or tryptophan normally closing the CDR3 is absent here, so this likely arose from a read error. CDR3 in DNA: TGTGCCAGCAGCCTCAGTGGGGGAGAGGGTCAGCCCCAGCATTCT. Amino acids: CASSLSGGEGQPQHS. The chain couples TRBV7-9 to TRBJ1-5; a weak D match, TRBD1 (5 bases). This CDR3 is 15 amino acids long. Trimming took 5 bases from V and 6 from J, leaving 17 bases between them. Germline CDR1 reads SEHNR; CDR2 reads FQNEAQ (reference sequence).

In its sample, this clonotype was seen many times. The chain employs TRBV10-1 and TRBJ2-1; unclear D gene. Germline assignment: CDR1 WNHNN and CDR2 SYGVQD (reference sequence). The CDR3 consists of 16 residues. Trimming took off 4 bases at V and 7 bases at J, with 20 bases between the two ends. CDR3 coding DNA: TGCGCCAGCAGTGTCTCGAGACGGGCAGGAATAAATGAGCAGTTCTTC. The encoded protein is CASSVSRRAGINEQFF.

This clonotype was detected a few times. This rearrangement joins TRBV12-3 or TRBV12-4 to TRBJ2-7, with 12 bases that match TRBD2. After removal of 5 bases from V and 3 bases from J, the junction contained 8 bases not matched to a gene. The length of the CDR3 is 16 residues. The CDR3 DNA follows: TGTGCCAGCAGTCGGACTAGCGGGAAGGGGGACTACGAGCAGTACTTC. It codes for CASSRTSGKGDYEQYF.

The chain uses TRBV20-1 and TRBJ2-7; the D gene is possibly TRBD1 (6 bases). Trimming cost V 5 bases and J 4 bases, with 18 bases left between them. Germline assignment: CDR1 DFQATT and CDR2 SNEGSKA (reference sequence). The CDR3 is made up of 14 amino acids. The chain's CDR3 is CSAFPGQKKYEQYF. CDR3 DNA sequence: TGCAGTGCTTTTCCGGGACAAAAAAAGTACGAGCAGTACTTC.

Ten or more counts support this clonotype. The V gene is TRBV12-3 or TRBV12-4, the J gene TRBJ2-3; 14 nucleotides align to TRBD2. The CDR3 runs to 16 residues. The trim removed 5 bases at V and 3 bases at J, leaving 4 bases unmatched. The CDR3 DNA sequence: TGTGCCAGCAGTCCGACTAGCGGGAGGGCAACAGATACGCAGTATTTT. Protein sequence: CASSPTSGRATDTQYF.

The chain carries TRBV27 and TRBJ2-7; the D gene is possibly TRBD2 (6 bases). Deletions cut 2 bases from V and 2 bases from J, with 16 bases between. CDR3 length equals 16 residues. Germline loops: CDR1 MNHEY, CDR2 SMNVEV (reference sequence). The CDR3 sequence: CASSLAGRLRPYEQYF. DNA of the CDR3: TGTGCCAGCAGTTTAGCAGGGAGGCTCAGGCCCTACGAGCAGTACTTC.

In nucleotides, the CDR3 is TGTGCCAGCAGCCCCTTCCGGGGGGCAAGCTCCTACGAGCAGTACTTC. It specifies CASSPFRGASSYEQYF. The rearrangement uses TRBV28 and TRBJ2-7, with a tentative D call TRBD2 (7 bases). The CDR3 runs 16 residues. From germline, CDR1 is MDHEN and CDR2 SYDVKM. Trimming pared 6 bases from V and 0 bases from J, leaving 18 bases between.

There are many counts of this clonotype. The chain is built from TRBV27 and TRBJ2-3; 10 bases are shared with TRBD2. Germline CDR1 MNHEY, CDR2 SMNVEV (reference sequence). The CDR3 sequence is 17 residues long. After removal of 2 bases from V and 6 bases from J, the junction contained 11 bases not matched to a gene. The DNA for the CDR3 is TGTGCCAGCAGTTTAAGACCCCTGACTAGCGGGTCGGATACGCAGTATTTT. Its translation: CASSLRPLTSGSDTQYF.

This clonotype was counted many times. The chain is built from TRBV12-3 or TRBV12-4 and TRBJ2-6; D not resolved. V lost 8 bases, J lost 1 base, and 0 bases lay in between. The CDR3 contains 11 residues. The CDR3 protein is CASSGANVLTF. The CDR3 DNA reads TGTGCCAGCTCTGGGGCCAACGTCCTGACTTTC.

The chain is built from TRBV15 and TRBJ2-2; 7 bases match TRBD2. The CDR3 is made up of 18 amino acids. Trimming cost V 3 bases and J 4 bases; bases outside gene matches: 14. Germline V gene data show CDR1 as LNHNV and CDR2 as YYDKDF (reference sequence). In nucleotides, the CDR3 is TGTGCCACCAGCAGGGCGGTGGTAGCGGGTCCCACCACCGGGGAGCTGTTTTTT. Amino acid sequence: CATSRAVVAGPTTGELFF.